Each of the 8 T cell receptor beta chains below was sequenced from the same sample in a study of T cell responses to AZD1222 COVID-19 vaccine. Repertoires were generated with immunoSEQ multiplex PCR, while TCRdb's copy carries only in-frame clones and drops some. The sample lists roughly 150,000 clones; less than 95% were seen once. The sample here was peripheral blood, taken on day 0 of AZD1222 vaccination. These receptor sequences come from an adult in good health.

The chain has TRBV11-2 and TRBJ2-7; no reliable D call. This CDR3 region has 12 residues. V gave up 1 base and J gave up 3 bases, with 4 bases separating them. Germline V gene sequence: CDR1 SGHAT, CDR2 FQNNGV. The CDR3: CASSLVVYEQYF. DNA of the CDR3: TGTGCCAGCAGCTTAGTTGTCTACGAGCAGTACTTC.

There are a few counts of this clone. The chain joins TRBV6-2 or TRBV6-3 to TRBJ1-4, with a tentative D call TRBD1 (5 bases). The CDR3 totals 15 residues. Trimming pared 4 bases from V and 5 bases from J, leaving 14 bases between. Germline-derived CDR1 and CDR2 are MNHEY and SVGEGT. The CDR3 sequence is CASSLWGLLNEKLFF. The CDR3 DNA is TGTGCCAGCAGTTTGTGGGGGTTACTCAATGAAAAACTGTTTTTT.

This clone was detected only once. The J gene is TRBJ1-2, the V gene TRBV5-5, with TRBD1 as a possible D gene (5 bases). V dropped 0 bases and J dropped 12 bases, with 9 bases sitting between them. Germline V CDR1 and CDR2: SGHKS, YYEKEE (reference sequence). The CDR3 totals 11 residues. The CDR3 region is CASSLAGSDTF. The DNA of the CDR3 is TGTGCCAGCAGCTTGGCAGGGTCAGACACCTTC. Looking up the rest from reference TRBV5-5 and TRBJ1-2 gives the full variable domain: DAGVTQSPTHLIKTRGQQVTLRCSPISGHKSVSWYQQVLGQGPQFIFQYYEKEERGRGNFPDRFSARQFPNYSSELNVNALLLGDSALYLCASSLAGSDTFGSGTRLTVV.

This chain connects TRBV11-2 to TRBJ2-3; 9 bases are shared with TRBD1. The CDR3 runs 15 residues. The V segment lost 5 bases and the J segment 2 bases; nucleotides outside the gene matches: 5. Germline CDR1 and CDR2: SGHAT and FQNNGV. CDR3 sequence (DNA): TGTGCCAGCAGCGGTCGGACAGGGGCCACAGATACGCAGTATTTT. It yields the protein CASSGRTGATDTQYF.

This chain uses TRBV28 with TRBJ2-7, with D maybe TRBD1 (6 bases). V was cut by 2 bases and J by 3 bases, with 8 bases left in between. Per the germline V gene, CDR1 is MDHEN and CDR2 is SYDVKM. The CDR3 sequence is 13 residues long. The CDR3 nucleotides are TGTGCCAGCAGTTTAGAACAGGGCTACGAGCAGTACTTC. It yields the protein CASSLEQGYEQYF.

The chain has TRBV6-2 or TRBV6-3 and TRBJ1-5; the D is unclear. The CDR3 covers 14 residues. Germline assignment: CDR1 MNHEY and CDR2 SVGEGT. V lost 2 bases and J lost 5, with 10 bases in between. The CDR3 loop is CASSYVQADQPQHF. Here the CDR3 DNA reads TGTGCCAGCAGTTACGTTCAGGCCGATCAGCCCCAGCATTTT.

Comments on this clone: The sample carries other DNA sequences with the same CDR3. This chain uses TRBV7-3 with TRBJ1-1; possibly TRBD1 for D (5 bases). The CDR3 covers 13 residues. CDR1 and CDR2 from the germline V gene are SGHTA and FQGTGA. The V end was cut by 3 bases, the J end by 5 bases, with 10 bases between. The CDR3 DNA follows: TGTGCCAGCAGCTTTACAGGAGGGACTGAAGCTTTCTTT. Its translation is CASSFTGGTEAFF.

The chain has TRBV9 and TRBJ2-1; a possible D gene is TRBD2 (5 bases). This CDR3 has 17 residues. Trimming stripped 0 bases from V and 0 bases from J, with 13 bases between. Germline V gene data show CDR1 as SGDLS and CDR2 as YYNGEE. In DNA, the CDR3 is TGTGCCAGCAGCGTAGTGGACTTCCCCAGCTCCTACAATGAGCAGTTCTTC. Its protein product is CASSVVDFPSSYNEQFF.